This TCR beta chain was observed in a study of naive and memory T cell subsets. The SP2 primer and nested alpha and beta constant region primers amplified ligated cDNA in four rounds. Reverse transcription of blood and skin TCR RNA was primed at alpha and beta constant regions. TCRdb used MiXCR to reprocess the 5' RACE reads, holding one entry per CDR3 protein. Of around 48,000 distinct CDR3 sequences listed, about 4.5% are singletons. Trimming stripped 5 bases from V and 2 bases from J, with 13 bases between. CDR3 length equals 15 residues. Germline loops: CDR1 SGHAT, CDR2 FQNNGV. This clonotype showed up many times. A UMI-containing oligonucleotide was joined by 3' ligation to the TCR cDNA template.

The chain is built from TRBV11-2 and TRBJ2-1; D perhaps matches TRBD1 (6 bases). The sequence derives from a female donor in good health. CDR3 sequence reads: CASSPAQGTYNEQFF. CDR3 in DNA: TGTGCCAGCAGCCCTGCACAGGGAACCTACAATGAGCAGTTCTTC. Full variable domain (rest looked up from reference TRBV11-2 and TRBJ2-1): EAGVAQSPRYKIIEKRQSVAFWCNPISGHATLYWYQQILGQGPKLLIQFQNNGVVDDSQLPKDRFSAERLKGVDSTLKIQPAKLEDSAVYLCASSPAQGTYNEQFFGPGTRLTVL.